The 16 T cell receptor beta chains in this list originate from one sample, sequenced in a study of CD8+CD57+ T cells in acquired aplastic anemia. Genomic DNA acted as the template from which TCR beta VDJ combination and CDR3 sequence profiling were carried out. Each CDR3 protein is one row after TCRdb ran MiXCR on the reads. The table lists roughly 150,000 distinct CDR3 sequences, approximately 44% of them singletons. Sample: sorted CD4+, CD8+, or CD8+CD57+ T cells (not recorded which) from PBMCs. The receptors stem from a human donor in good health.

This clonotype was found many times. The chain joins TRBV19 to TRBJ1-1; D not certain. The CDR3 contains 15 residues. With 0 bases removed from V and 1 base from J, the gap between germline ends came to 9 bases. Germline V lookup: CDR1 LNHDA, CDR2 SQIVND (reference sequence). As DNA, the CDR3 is TGTGCCAGTAGTATAGACAAGGGCAGGAACACTGAAGCTTTCTTT. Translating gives CASSIDKGRNTEAFF.

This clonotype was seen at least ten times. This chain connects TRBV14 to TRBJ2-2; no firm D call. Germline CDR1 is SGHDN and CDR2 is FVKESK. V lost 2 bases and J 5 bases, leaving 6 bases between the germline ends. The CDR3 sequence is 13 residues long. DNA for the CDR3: TGTGCCAGCAGCCAAAGCCAAACCGGGGAGCTGTTTTTT. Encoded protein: CASSQSQTGELFF.

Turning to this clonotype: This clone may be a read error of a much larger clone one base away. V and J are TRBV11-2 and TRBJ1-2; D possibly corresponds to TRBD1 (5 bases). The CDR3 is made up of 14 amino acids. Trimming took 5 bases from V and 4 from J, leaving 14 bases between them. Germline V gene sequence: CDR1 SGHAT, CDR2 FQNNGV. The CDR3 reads CASSRDIGVYGYTF. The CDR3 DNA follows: TGTGCCAGCAGCCGAGATATAGGGGTCTATGGCTACACCTTC. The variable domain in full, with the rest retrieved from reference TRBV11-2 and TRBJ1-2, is EAGVAQSPRYKIIEKRQSVAFWCNPISGHATLYWYQQILGQGPKLLIQFQNNGVVDDSQLPKDRFSAERLKGVDSTLKIQPAKLEDSAVYLCASSRDIGVYGYTFGSGTRLTVV.

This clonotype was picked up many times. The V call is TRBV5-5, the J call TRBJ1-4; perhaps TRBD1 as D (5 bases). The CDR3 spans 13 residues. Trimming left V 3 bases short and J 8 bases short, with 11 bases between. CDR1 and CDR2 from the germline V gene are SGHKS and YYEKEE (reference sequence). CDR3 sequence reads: CASSSSGGEKLFF. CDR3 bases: TGTGCCAGCAGCTCCTCGGGGGGAGAAAAACTGTTTTTT.

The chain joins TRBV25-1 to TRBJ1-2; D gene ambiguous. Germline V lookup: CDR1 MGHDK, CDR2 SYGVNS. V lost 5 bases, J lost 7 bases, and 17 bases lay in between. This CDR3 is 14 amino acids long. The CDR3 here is CASSREGSSCGYTF. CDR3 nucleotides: TGTGCCAGCAGTCGTGAAGGTTCAAGCTGTGGCTACACCTTC.

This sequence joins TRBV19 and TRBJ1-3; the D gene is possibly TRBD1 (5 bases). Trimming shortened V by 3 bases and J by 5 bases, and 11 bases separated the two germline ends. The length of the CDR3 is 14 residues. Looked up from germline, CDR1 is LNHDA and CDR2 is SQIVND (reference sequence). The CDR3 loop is CASSMEQGRNTIYF. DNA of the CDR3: TGTGCCAGTAGTATGGAGCAGGGAAGAAACACCATATATTTT.

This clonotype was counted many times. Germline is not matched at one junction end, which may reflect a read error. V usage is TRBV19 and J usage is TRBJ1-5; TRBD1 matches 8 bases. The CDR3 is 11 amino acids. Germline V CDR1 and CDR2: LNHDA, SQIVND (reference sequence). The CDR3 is CASNIGTGLTF. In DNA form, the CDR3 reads TGTGCCAGTAATATCGGGACAGGTCTTACTTTT.

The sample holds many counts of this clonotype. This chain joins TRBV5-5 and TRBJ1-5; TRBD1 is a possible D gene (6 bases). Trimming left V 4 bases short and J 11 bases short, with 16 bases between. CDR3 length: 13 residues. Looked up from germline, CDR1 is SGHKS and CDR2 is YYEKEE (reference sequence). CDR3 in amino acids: CASSEPGVPTQHF. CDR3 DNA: TGTGCCAGCAGCGAACCAGGGGTCCCGACCCAGCATTTT. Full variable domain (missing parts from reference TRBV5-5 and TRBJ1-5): DAGVTQSPTHLIKTRGQQVTLRCSPISGHKSVSWYQQVLGQGPQFIFQYYEKEERGRGNFPDRFSARQFPNYSSELNVNALLLGDSALYLCASSEPGVPTQHFGDGTRLSIL.

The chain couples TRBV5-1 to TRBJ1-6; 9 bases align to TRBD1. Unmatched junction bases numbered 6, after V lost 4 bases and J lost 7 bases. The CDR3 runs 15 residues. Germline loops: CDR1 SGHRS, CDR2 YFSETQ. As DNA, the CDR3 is TGCGCCAGCAGCACACAGGGGGCGTACAATTCACCCCTCCACTTT. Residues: CASSTQGAYNSPLHF. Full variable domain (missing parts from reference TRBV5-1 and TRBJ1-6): KAGVTQTPRYLIKTRGQQVTLSCSPISGHRSVSWYQQTPGQGLQFLFEYFSETQRNKGNFPGRFSGRQFSNSRSEMNVSTLELGDSALYLCASSTQGAYNSPLHFGNGTRLTVT.

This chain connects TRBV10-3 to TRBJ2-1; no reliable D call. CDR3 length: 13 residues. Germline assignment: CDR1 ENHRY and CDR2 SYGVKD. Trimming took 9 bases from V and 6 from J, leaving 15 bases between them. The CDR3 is CAIGPPPFNEQFF. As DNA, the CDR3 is TGTGCCATTGGACCCCCACCCTTCAATGAGCAGTTCTTC.

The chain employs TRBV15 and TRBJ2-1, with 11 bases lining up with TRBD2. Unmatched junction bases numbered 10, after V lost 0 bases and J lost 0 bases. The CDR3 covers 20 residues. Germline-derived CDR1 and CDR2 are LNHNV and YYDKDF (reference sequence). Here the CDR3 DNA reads TGTGCCACCAGCAGAGATAGGGAGACTAGCGGGATGAGCTCCTACAATGAGCAGTTCTTC. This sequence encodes CATSRDRETSGMSSYNEQFF.

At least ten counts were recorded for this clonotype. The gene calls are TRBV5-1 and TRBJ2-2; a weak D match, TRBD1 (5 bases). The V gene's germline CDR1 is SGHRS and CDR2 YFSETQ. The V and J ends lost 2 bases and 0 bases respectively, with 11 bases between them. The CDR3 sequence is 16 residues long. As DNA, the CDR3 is TGCGCCAGCAGCTTACAGACAGTCTCGAACACCGGGGAGCTGTTTTTT. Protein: CASSLQTVSNTGELFF.

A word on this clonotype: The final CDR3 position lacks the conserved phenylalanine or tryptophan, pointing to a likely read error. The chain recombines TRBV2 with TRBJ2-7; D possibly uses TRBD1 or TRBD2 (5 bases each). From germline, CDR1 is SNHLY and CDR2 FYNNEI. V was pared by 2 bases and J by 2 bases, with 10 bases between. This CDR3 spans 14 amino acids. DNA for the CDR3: TGTGCCAGCAGTGAAAGGGGACCGACCTACGAGCAGTACCTC. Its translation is CASSERGPTYEQYL.

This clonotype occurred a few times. This chain's CDR3 is CATSRVRGEQFF. CDR3 DNA: TGTGCCACCAGCAGAGTGAGGGGTGAGCAGTTCTTC. V usage is TRBV15 and J usage is TRBJ2-1, with D perhaps matching TRBD1 or TRBD2 (5 bases each). Germline V CDR1 and CDR2: LNHNV, YYDKDF (reference sequence). This CDR3 region has 12 residues. With 1 base removed from V and 9 bases from J, the gap between germline ends came to 7 bases.

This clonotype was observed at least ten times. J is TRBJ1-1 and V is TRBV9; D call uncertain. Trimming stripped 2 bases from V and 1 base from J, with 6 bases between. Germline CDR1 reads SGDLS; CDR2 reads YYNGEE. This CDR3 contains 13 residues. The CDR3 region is CASSVSPNTEAFF. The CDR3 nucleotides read TGTGCCAGCAGCGTGTCCCCGAACACTGAAGCTTTCTTT.

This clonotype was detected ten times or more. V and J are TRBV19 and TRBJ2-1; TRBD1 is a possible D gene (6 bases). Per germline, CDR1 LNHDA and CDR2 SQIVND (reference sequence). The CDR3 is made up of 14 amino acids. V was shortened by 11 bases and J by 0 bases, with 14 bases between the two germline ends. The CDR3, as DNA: TGTGCCTGTAAGGACAGCCTCTCCTACAATGAGCAGTTCTTC. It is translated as CACKDSLSYNEQFF.